This TCR beta chain was found in a study of blood T cell repertoires in COVID-19. Overall study context: Samples taken during acute and convalescent COVID-19 were collected in the United States, Italy and Spain.

Assay used: immunoSEQ multiplex PCR; TCRdb lists only in-frame clones, some missing. The sample includes around 140,000 clones, 65% to 80% seen only once; the top ten take around a sixth. The CDR3 consists of 14 residues. Germline V CDR1 and CDR2: SGHRS, YFSETQ. V shed 7 bases and J shed 4 bases, with 17 bases lying between them. This sequence joins TRBV5-1 and TRBJ1-1; D is uncertain. The sequencing sample was made of peripheral blood. This sequence was found in a man aged 45-60 years with acute or convalescent COVID-19. The CDR3 sequence is CASARDPRPTEAFF. Here the CDR3 DNA reads TGCGCCAGCGCCCGAGACCCGCGGCCCACTGAAGCTTTCTTT.